Shown below are 30 T cell receptor beta chains from a single sample sequenced in a study of human CD8 memory T cell subsets. TPEX cells, early memory CD8+ T cells with exhausted-like traits, were CCR7+ PD-1+ TIGIT+. Generation of TCR beta libraries used UMI-labeled 5' RACE. TCRdb derives one entry per CDR3 protein from the 5' RACE reads, leaving out DNA. This repertoire comprises around 10,000 distinct CDR3 sequences; its ten largest clones make up around 20%. The sample comprised CD8+ T cells from PBMCs. The receptors here all came from a human donor in good health.

The chain combines TRBV5-1 with TRBJ2-7; the TCRdb call, TRBD1, lacks DNA for checking. Germline V gene sequence: CDR1 SGHRS, CDR2 YFSETQ. There are 16 residues in the CDR3. The chain's CDR3 is CASSFRQGATSYEQYF. Full variable domain (outside the CDR3, taken from reference TRBV5-1 and TRBJ2-7): KAGVTQTPRYLIKTRGQQVTLSCSPISGHRSVSWYQQTPGQGLQFLFEYFSETQRNKGNFPGRFSGRQFSNSRSEMNVSTLELGDSALYLCASSFRQGATSYEQYFGPGTRLTVT.

The rearrangement uses TRBV7-9 and TRBJ2-1; the TRBD1 assignment by TCRdb is unverifiable without DNA. This CDR3 is 15 amino acids long. In germline, CDR1 is SEHNR, CDR2 FQNEAQ (reference sequence). The CDR3 spells CASSALPGHHNEQFF.

The chain couples TRBV5-4 to TRBJ2-3; without DNA, the TCRdb call of TRBD2 cannot be checked. There are 16 residues in the CDR3. Germline V gene sequence: CDR1 SGHNT, CDR2 YYREEE (reference sequence). The CDR3 sequence is CASSLNERGSTDTQYF.

The V call is TRBV27, the J call TRBJ2-3; TCRdb indicates TRBD1, and absent DNA this call remains unverified. This CDR3 has 15 residues. CDR1 and CDR2 from the germline V gene are MNHEY and SMNVEV (reference sequence). The CDR3 sequence is CASSFFAGVSDTQYF.

This clonotype is classed as medium-sized (0.01 to 0.1%) by frequency. CDR3 amino acids: CASSPGQNQETQYF. The rearrangement links TRBV28 to TRBJ2-5; TCRdb gives TRBD1 as the D gene, but with no DNA this cannot be confirmed. CDR3 length: 14 amino acids. The germline V gene has CDR1 MDHEN and CDR2 SYDVKM.

J is TRBJ2-1 and V is TRBV4-2; checking the TCRdb D call of TRBD1 is not possible without DNA. This CDR3 comprises 18 residues. Per germline, CDR1 LGHNA and CDR2 YNFKEQ. CDR3: CASSQEVGALSSYNEQFF.

This chain connects TRBV7-9 to TRBJ2-1; the TRBD1 assignment by TCRdb is unverifiable without DNA. CDR3 length: 15 residues. Per the germline V gene, CDR1 is SEHNR and CDR2 is FQNEAQ (reference sequence). Here the CDR3 reads CASSRGQGARNEQFF.

J is TRBJ1-5 and V is TRBV20-1; TCRdb gives TRBD1 as the D gene, but with no DNA this cannot be confirmed. The CDR3 consists of 16 residues. Germline CDR1 DFQATT, CDR2 SNEGSKA (reference sequence). The CDR3 protein is CSASGTGDLGNQPQHF.

V usage is TRBV10-3 and J usage is TRBJ1-3. Germline CDR1 and CDR2: ENHRY and SYGVKD. This CDR3 is built from 14 residues. The CDR3 reads CAIGPILSGNTIYF.

V is TRBV24-1 and J is TRBJ2-2; the D gene TCRdb calls, TRBD1, cannot be checked with no DNA. CDR1 is KGHDR, CDR2 SFDVKD, per germline. CDR3 length equals 18 residues. The CDR3 sequence: CATSGFSPGQGDTGELFF.

This chain connects TRBV4-3 to TRBJ2-5. From germline, CDR1 is LGHNA and CDR2 YSLEER. This CDR3 has 14 amino acids. Here the CDR3 reads CASSERWEEETQYF.

This chain connects TRBV4-1 to TRBJ2-5; without DNA, the TCRdb call of TRBD1 cannot be checked. CDR1 and CDR2 (germline): MGHRA, YSYEKL. CDR3 length: 15 amino acids. CDR3 residues: CASSQQGRGQETQYF.

According to its frequency, this clonotype is medium-sized. The chain carries TRBV15 and TRBJ2-3; the D gene TCRdb calls, TRBD2, cannot be checked with no DNA. Germline CDR1 LNHNV, CDR2 YYDKDF (reference sequence). The CDR3 has 18 residues. This chain's CDR3 is CATSREFQPSGGTDTQYF. Supplemented by reference TRBV15 and TRBJ2-3, the full variable domain reads DAMVIQNPRYQVTQFGKPVTLSCSQTLNHNVMYWYQQKSSQAPKLLFHYYDKDFNNEADTPDNFQSRRPNTSFCFLDIRSPGLGDTAMYLCATSREFQPSGGTDTQYFGPGTRLTVL.

The gene calls are TRBV28 and TRBJ2-1; with no DNA, the TCRdb D assignment of TRBD2 cannot be verified. Germline V gene sequence: CDR1 MDHEN, CDR2 SYDVKM. CDR3 length equals 17 residues. The CDR3 loop is CASSLARTSSTYNEQFF.

V usage is TRBV7-6 and J usage is TRBJ2-1; TCRdb indicates TRBD2, and absent DNA this call remains unverified. The V gene's germline CDR1 is SGHVS and CDR2 FNYEAQ. CDR3 length: 13 residues. The CDR3 is CASSLNSKEGQFF.

The chain couples TRBV4-2 to TRBJ2-7. Per the germline V gene, CDR1 is LGHNA and CDR2 is YNFKEQ. The CDR3 sequence is 12 residues long. Here the CDR3 reads CASSQGSDEQYF.

The rearrangement links TRBV20-1 to TRBJ2-3; TCRdb returns TRBD1, unconfirmable since there is no DNA. The CDR3 runs 15 residues. CDR1 is DFQATT, CDR2 SNEGSKA, per germline (reference sequence). CDR3 sequence reads: CSARAPGAAQGTQYF.

The chain is built from TRBV4-3 and TRBJ2-7; TCRdb reports TRBD1, a call that lacks DNA to check it against. The V gene's germline CDR1 is LGHNA and CDR2 YSLEER. The CDR3 extends over 14 amino acids. CDR3 residues: CASSQVRGSTEQYF.

This chain uses TRBV4-1 with TRBJ1-1; TCRdb reports TRBD1, a call that lacks DNA to check it against. In germline, CDR1 is MGHRA, CDR2 YSYEKL. The CDR3 length is 18 residues. CDR3: CASSREPGQVPLNTEAFF.

The chain carries TRBV7-2 and TRBJ2-5. The CDR3 is made up of 14 amino acids. From germline, CDR1 is SGHTA and CDR2 FQGNSA. This chain's CDR3 is CASSLGPGQETQYF.

The chain is built from TRBV29-1 and TRBJ2-7. Germline V CDR1 and CDR2: SQVTM, ANQGSEA. This CDR3 contains 14 residues. The chain's CDR3 is CSVVGSLGAYEQYF.

This clonotype is medium-sized (0.01 to 0.1%) by frequency. This rearrangement joins TRBV12-3 or TRBV12-4 to TRBJ1-1; the D gene TCRdb calls, TRBD1, cannot be checked with no DNA. The CDR3 has 15 amino acids. CDR3 amino acids: CASRDGQGGDTEAFF.

The chain employs TRBV10-1 and TRBJ2-1; TCRdb's D call of TRBD2 is untestable without DNA. Germline V gene lookup returns CDR1 WNHNN and CDR2 SYGVQD (reference sequence). The CDR3 runs to 13 residues. CDR3 protein: CASRGLAGNEQFF.

The chain links TRBV20-1 to TRBJ2-1; with no DNA, the TCRdb D assignment of TRBD2 cannot be verified. The germline V gene has CDR1 DFQATT and CDR2 SNEGSKA (reference sequence). This CDR3 is built from 14 residues. The CDR3: CSATGLAGVNEQFF.

This clonotype is deemed medium-sized by its frequency. The chain employs TRBV7-3 and TRBJ2-1; the D call from TCRdb, TRBD2, cannot be confirmed without DNA. CDR1 and CDR2 (germline): SGHTA, FQGTGA. The CDR3 covers 14 residues. The CDR3 loop is CASSLAGGNDEQFF. Using reference TRBV7-3 and TRBJ2-1 for the parts outside the CDR3, the full variable domain is GAGVSQTPSNKVTEKGKYVELRCDPISGHTALYWYRQSLGQGPEFLIYFQGTGAADDSGLPNDRFFAVRPEGSVSTLKIQRTERGDSAVYLCASSLAGGNDEQFFGPGTRLTVL.

The genes are TRBV6-6 and TRBJ1-2; the TRBD1 assignment by TCRdb is unverifiable without DNA. The CDR3 extends over 14 amino acids. The V gene's germline CDR1 is MNHNY and CDR2 SVGAGI (reference sequence). CDR3 loop: CASSYSSQGYGYTF.

The gene calls are TRBV3-1 and TRBJ2-1; TCRdb proposes TRBD2, but this gene call is untestable without DNA. The V gene's germline CDR1 is LGHDT and CDR2 YNNKEL (reference sequence). The CDR3 consists of 17 residues. CDR3 residues: CASTLGLAGSPYNEQFF.

The genes are TRBV6-2 or TRBV6-3 and TRBJ2-7. This CDR3 has 14 amino acids. CDR1 is MNHEY and CDR2 is SVGEGT in the germline V gene. The CDR3 region is CASTPWQGPYEQYF.

V and J are TRBV29-1 and TRBJ2-7; TCRdb indicates TRBD1, and absent DNA this call remains unverified. This CDR3 has 16 residues. Per germline, CDR1 SQVTM and CDR2 ANQGSEA. The chain's CDR3 is CSVGGAVGRPTYEQYF.

The V and J genes are TRBV20-1 and TRBJ1-1; the TCRdb D gene call, TRBD1, has no DNA to confirm it. The CDR3 has 15 amino acids. Germline values: CDR1 DFQATT, CDR2 SNEGSKA (reference sequence). CDR3 amino acids: CSARGLGQASVAAFF.